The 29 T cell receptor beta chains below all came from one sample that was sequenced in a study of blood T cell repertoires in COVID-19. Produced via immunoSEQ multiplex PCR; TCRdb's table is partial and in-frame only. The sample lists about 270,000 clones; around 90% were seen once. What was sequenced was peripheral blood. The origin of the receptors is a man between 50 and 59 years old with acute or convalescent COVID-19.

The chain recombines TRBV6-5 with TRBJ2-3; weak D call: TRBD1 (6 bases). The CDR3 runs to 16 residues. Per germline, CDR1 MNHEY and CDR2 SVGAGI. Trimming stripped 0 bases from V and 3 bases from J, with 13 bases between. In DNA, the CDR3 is TGTGCCAGCAGTTACTCGACAGGTCATGGGACAGATACGCAGTATTTT. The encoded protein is CASSYSTGHGTDTQYF.

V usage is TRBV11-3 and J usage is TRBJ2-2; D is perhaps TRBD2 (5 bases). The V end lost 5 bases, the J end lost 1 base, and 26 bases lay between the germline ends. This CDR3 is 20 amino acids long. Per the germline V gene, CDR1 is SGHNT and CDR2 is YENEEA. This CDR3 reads CASSQGGRRIEGVNTGELFF. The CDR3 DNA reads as TGTGCCAGCAGCCAAGGTGGTAGAAGGATTGAGGGAGTGAACACCGGGGAGCTGTTTTTT.

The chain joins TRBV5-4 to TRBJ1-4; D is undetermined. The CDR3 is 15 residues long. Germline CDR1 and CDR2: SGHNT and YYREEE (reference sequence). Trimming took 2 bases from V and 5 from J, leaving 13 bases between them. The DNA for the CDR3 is TGTGCCAGCAGCTTACCTGGAAGCGGCAATGAAAAACTGTTTTTT. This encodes CASSLPGSGNEKLFF.

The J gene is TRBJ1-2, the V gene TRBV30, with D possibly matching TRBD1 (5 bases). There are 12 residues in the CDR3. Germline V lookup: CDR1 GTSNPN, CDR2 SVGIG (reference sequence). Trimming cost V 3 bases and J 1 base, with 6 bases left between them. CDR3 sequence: CAWSQGNYGYTF. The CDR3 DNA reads TGTGCCTGGAGCCAGGGTAACTATGGCTACACCTTC.

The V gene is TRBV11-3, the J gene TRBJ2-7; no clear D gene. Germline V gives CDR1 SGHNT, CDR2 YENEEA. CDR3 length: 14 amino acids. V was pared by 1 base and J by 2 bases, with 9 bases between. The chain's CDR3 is CASSLAHRTYEQYF. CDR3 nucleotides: TGTGCCAGCAGCTTAGCCCACAGAACCTACGAGCAGTACTTC.

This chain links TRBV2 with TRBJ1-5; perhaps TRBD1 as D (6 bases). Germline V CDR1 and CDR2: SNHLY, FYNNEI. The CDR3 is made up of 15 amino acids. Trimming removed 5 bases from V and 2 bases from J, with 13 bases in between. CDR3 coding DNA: TGTGCCAGCAGTAGAGAGGGGGGGGGCAATCAGCCCCAGCATTTT. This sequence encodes CASSREGGGNQPQHF. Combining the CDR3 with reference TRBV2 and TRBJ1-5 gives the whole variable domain EPEVTQTPSHQVTQMGQEVILRCVPISNHLYFYWYRQILGQKVEFLVSFYNNEISEKSEIFDDQFSVERPDGSNFTLKIRSTKLEDSAMYFCASSREGGGNQPQHFGDGTRLSIL.

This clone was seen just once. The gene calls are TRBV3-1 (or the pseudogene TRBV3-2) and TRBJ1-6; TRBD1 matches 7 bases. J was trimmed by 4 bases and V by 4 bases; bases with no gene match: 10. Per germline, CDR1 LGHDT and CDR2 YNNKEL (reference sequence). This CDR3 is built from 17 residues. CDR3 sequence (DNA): TGTGCCAGCAGCCGAGAGACAGGGTTTGGTTATAATTCACCCCTCCACTTT. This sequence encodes CASSRETGFGYNSPLHF.

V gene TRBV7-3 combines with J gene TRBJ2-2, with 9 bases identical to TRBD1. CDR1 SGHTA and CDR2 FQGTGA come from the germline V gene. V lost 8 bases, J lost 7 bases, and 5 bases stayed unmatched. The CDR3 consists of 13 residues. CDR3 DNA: TGTGCCAGCGGGACAGGGAATATCGGGGAGCTGTTTTTT. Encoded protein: CASGTGNIGELFF.

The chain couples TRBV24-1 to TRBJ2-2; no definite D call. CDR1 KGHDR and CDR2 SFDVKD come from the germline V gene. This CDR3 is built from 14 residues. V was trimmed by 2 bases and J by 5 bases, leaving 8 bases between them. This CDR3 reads CATSDSDKTGELFF. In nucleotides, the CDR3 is TGTGCCACCAGTGATTCCGACAAGACCGGGGAGCTGTTTTTT.

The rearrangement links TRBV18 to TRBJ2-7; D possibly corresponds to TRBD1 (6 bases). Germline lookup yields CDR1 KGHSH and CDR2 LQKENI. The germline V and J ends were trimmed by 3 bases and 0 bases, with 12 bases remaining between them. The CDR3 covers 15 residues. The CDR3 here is CASSPGQQSSYEQYF. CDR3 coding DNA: TGTGCCAGCTCACCCGGACAGCAAAGCTCCTACGAGCAGTACTTC.

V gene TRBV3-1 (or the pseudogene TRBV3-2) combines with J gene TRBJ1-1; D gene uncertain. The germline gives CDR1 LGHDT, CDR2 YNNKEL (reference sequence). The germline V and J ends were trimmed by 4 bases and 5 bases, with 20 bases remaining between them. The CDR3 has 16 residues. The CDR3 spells CASSPGGGSSPTEAFF. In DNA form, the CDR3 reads TGTGCCAGCAGCCCTGGCGGAGGTTCATCCCCTACTGAAGCTTTCTTT.

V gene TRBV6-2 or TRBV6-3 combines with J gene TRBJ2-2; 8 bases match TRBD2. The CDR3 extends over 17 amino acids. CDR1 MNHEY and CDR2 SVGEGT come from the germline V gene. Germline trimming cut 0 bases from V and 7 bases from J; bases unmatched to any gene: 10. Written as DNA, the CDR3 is TGTGCCAGCAGTTACTCGAAGTCGGGGGGGCCGCACGGGGAGCTGTTTTTT. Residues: CASSYSKSGGPHGELFF.

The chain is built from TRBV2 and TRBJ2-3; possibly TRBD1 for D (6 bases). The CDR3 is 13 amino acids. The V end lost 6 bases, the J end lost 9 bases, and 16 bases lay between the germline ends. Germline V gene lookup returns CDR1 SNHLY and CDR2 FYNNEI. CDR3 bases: TGTGCCAGCAGCGCAGGACAGACCCGGACGCAGTATTTT. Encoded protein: CASSAGQTRTQYF. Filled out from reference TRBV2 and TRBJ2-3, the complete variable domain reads EPEVTQTPSHQVTQMGQEVILRCVPISNHLYFYWYRQILGQKVEFLVSFYNNEISEKSEIFDDQFSVERPDGSNFTLKIRSTKLEDSAMYFCASSAGQTRTQYFGPGTRLTVL.

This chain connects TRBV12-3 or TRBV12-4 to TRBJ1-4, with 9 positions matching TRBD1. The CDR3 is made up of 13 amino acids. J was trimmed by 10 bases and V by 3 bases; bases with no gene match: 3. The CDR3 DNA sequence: TGTGCCAGCAGTTTTCAGGACAGGGGAAAACTGTTTTTT. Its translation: CASSFQDRGKLFF.

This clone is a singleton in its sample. CDR3 loop: CASSLTPTSTTSTDTQYF. CDR3 sequence (DNA): TGTGCCAGCAGCTTAACTCCGACTAGCACGACTAGCACAGATACGCAGTATTTT. The chain carries TRBV7-3 and TRBJ2-3; 7 nucleotides match TRBD2. Germline assignment: CDR1 SGHTA and CDR2 FQGTGA. This CDR3 is 18 amino acids long. V gave up 0 bases and J gave up 0 bases; unmatched junction bases: 9.

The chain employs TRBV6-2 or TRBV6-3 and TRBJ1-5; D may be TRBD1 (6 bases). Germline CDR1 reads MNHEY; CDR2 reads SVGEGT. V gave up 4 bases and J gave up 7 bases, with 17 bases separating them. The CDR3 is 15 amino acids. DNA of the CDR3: TGTGCCAGCAGTTCACGGGGGGCGCTAGTCCAGCCCCAGCATTTT. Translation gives CASSSRGALVQPQHF.

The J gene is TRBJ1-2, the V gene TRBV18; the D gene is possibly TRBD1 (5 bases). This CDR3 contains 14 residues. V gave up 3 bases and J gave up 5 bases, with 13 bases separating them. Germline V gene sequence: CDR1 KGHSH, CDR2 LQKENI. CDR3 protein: CASSPATDLYGYTF. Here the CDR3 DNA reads TGTGCCAGCTCACCGGCGACAGACCTATATGGCTACACCTTC.

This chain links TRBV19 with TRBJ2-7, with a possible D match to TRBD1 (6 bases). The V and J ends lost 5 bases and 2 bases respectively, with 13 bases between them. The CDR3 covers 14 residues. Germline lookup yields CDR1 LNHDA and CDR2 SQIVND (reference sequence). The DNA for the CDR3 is TGTGCCAGTAGTTCCTGGGGGCCGCCCTACGAGCAGTACTTC. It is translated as CASSSWGPPYEQYF.

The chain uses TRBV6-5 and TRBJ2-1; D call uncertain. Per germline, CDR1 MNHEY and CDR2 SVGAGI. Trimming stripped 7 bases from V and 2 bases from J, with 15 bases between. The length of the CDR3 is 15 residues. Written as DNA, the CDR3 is TGTGCCAGCACCCTTTCCCGTTTTACCTACAATGAGCAGTTCTTC. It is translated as CASTLSRFTYNEQFF.

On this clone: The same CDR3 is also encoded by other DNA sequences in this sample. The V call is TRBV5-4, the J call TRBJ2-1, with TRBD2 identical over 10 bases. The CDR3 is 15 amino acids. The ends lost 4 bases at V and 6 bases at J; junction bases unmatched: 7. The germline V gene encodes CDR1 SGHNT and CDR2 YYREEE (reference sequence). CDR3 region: CASSPQRGGPNEQFF. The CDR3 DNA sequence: TGTGCCAGCAGCCCACAGCGGGGGGGCCCCAATGAGCAGTTCTTC.

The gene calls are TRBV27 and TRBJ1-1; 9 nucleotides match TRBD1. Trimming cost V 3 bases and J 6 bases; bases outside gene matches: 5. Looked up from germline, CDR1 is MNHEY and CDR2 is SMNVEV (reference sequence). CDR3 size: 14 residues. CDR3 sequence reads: CASSLDRGWAEAFF. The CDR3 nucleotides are TGTGCCAGCAGTTTGGACAGGGGATGGGCTGAAGCTTTCTTT.

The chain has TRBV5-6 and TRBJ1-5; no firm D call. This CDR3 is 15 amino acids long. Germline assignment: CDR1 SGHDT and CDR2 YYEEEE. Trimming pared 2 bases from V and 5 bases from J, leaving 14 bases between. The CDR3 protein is CASSFGGGLDQPQHF. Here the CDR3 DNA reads TGTGCCAGCAGCTTTGGTGGAGGTTTGGATCAGCCCCAGCATTTT.

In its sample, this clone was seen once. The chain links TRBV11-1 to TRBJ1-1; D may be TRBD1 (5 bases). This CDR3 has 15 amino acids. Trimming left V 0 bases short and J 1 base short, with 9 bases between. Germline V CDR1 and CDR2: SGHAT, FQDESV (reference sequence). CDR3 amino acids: CASSLAQGGNTEAFF. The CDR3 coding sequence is TGTGCCAGCAGCTTAGCCCAGGGTGGGAACACTGAAGCTTTCTTT.

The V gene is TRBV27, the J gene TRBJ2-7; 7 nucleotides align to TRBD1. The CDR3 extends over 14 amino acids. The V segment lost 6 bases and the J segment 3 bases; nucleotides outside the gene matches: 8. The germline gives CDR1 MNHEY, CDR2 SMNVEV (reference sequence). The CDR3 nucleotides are TGTGCCAGCAGCCCGCGACAGGGTGGCTACGAGCAGTACTTC. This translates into CASSPRQGGYEQYF.

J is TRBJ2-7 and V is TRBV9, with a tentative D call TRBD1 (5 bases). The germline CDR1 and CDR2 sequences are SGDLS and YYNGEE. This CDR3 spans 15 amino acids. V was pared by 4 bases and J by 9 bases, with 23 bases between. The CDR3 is CASSPRAAGISGQYF. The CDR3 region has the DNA TGTGCCAGCAGCCCGCGCGCGGCAGGGATATCCGGGCAGTACTTC.

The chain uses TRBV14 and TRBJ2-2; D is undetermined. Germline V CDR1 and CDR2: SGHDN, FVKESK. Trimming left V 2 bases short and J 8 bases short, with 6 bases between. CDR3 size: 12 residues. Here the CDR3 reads CASSQRRGELFF. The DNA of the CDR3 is TGTGCCAGCAGCCAAAGGCGGGGGGAGCTGTTTTTT. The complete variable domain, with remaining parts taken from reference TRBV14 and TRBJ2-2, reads EAGVTQFPSHSVIEKGQTVTLRCDPISGHDNLYWYRRVMGKEIKFLLHFVKESKQDESGMPNNRFLAERTGGTYSTLKVQPAELEDSGVYFCASSQRRGELFFGEGSRLTVL.

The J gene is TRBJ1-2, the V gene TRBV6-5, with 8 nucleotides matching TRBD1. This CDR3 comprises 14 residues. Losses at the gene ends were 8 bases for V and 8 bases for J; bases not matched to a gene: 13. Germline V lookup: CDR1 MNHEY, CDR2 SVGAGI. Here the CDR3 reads CASGGDRGHGGYTF. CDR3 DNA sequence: TGTGCCAGCGGGGGAGACAGGGGTCATGGCGGCTACACCTTC.

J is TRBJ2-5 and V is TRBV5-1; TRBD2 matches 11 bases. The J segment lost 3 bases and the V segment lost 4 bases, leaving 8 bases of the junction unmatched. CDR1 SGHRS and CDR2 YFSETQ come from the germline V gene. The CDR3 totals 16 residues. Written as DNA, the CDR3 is TGCGCCAGCAGCCCGCCGACTAGCGGGGTCAAAGAGACCCAGTACTTC. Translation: CASSPPTSGVKETQYF. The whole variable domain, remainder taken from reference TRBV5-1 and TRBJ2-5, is KAGVTQTPRYLIKTRGQQVTLSCSPISGHRSVSWYQQTPGQGLQFLFEYFSETQRNKGNFPGRFSGRQFSNSRSEMNVSTLELGDSALYLCASSPPTSGVKETQYFGPGTRLLVL.

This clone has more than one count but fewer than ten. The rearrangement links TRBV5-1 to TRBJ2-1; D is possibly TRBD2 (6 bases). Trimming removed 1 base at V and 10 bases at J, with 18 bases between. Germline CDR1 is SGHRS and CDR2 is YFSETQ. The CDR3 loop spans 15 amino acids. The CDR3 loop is CASSLMGGDFLEQFF. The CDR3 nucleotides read TGCGCCAGCAGCTTGATGGGCGGGGACTTTTTGGAGCAGTTCTTC.